Below, 27 T cell receptor beta chains from the same sample are listed, as sequenced in a study of T cells expressing NK-cell markers. TCRdb reworked the 5' RACE reads into one entry per CDR3 protein, no DNA. The sample totals roughly 450,000 distinct CDR3 sequences; its top ten clones hold roughly 1.4%. The sequenced material came from blood T cells: a sorted CD56 or NKG2C T cell subset, CD4+ or CD8+ T cells, or bulk PBMC T cells (not recorded which). The receptors were gathered from a woman aged 45-60 years in good health.

V gene TRBV24-1 combines with J gene TRBJ1-3. CDR1 is KGHDR, CDR2 SFDVKD, per germline. This CDR3 has 13 residues. The CDR3 sequence is CATSGTPGNTIYF.

The rearrangement uses TRBV6-6 and TRBJ2-1; TCRdb names TRBD2, which stays unverified in the absence of DNA. The germline CDR1 and CDR2 sequences are MNHNY and SVGAGI (reference sequence). This CDR3 comprises 15 residues. The CDR3 sequence is CASRGIAVLLNEQFF.

This chain uses TRBV4-1 with TRBJ2-1; TCRdb's D call of TRBD2 is untestable without DNA. CDR3 length equals 16 residues. The germline gives CDR1 MGHRA, CDR2 YSYEKL. CDR3 loop: CASSQEGSGRYGEQFF.

V is TRBV12-3 or TRBV12-4 and J is TRBJ1-5. The CDR3 has 16 amino acids. The CDR3: CASSLYGRDSNQPQHF.

The J gene is TRBJ2-1, the V gene TRBV5-1; TCRdb reports TRBD2, a call that lacks DNA to check it against. Germline V lookup: CDR1 SGHRS, CDR2 YFSETQ. The CDR3 spans 17 residues. The CDR3 sequence is CASGSYLAASSYNEQFF.

V usage is TRBV3-1 and J usage is TRBJ2-1; TCRdb indicates TRBD2, and absent DNA this call remains unverified. Germline CDR1 LGHDT, CDR2 YNNKEL (reference sequence). The CDR3 runs 15 residues. Here the CDR3 reads CASSLSGLAGPKQFF.

The chain links TRBV4-2 to TRBJ2-3; TCRdb picks TRBD2, but there is no DNA to check that call. The CDR3 is 19 residues long. In germline, CDR1 is LGHNA, CDR2 YNFKEQ. This CDR3 reads CASSPPPGKREGHTDTQYF.

This rearrangement joins TRBV12-3 or TRBV12-4 to TRBJ2-1; TCRdb selects TRBD2, and the lack of DNA leaves this call unchecked. CDR3 size: 14 residues. The CDR3 is CASSLDGSVSEQFF.

CDR3: CATGLSKNNEQFF. This chain joins TRBV24-1 and TRBJ2-1; TCRdb indicates TRBD2, and absent DNA this call remains unverified. Germline V gives CDR1 KGHDR, CDR2 SFDVKD. The CDR3 is 13 residues long.

The gene calls are TRBV7-3 and TRBJ1-4; with no DNA, the TCRdb D assignment of TRBD1 cannot be verified. The germline CDR1 and CDR2 sequences are SGHTA and FQGTGA. CDR3 length: 13 amino acids. The CDR3 spells CASSPTGREKLFF.

This sequence joins TRBV4-2 and TRBJ2-3; with no DNA, the TCRdb D assignment of TRBD2 cannot be verified. This CDR3 is 18 amino acids long. The germline gives CDR1 LGHNA, CDR2 YNFKEQ. CDR3: CASSQDYRTSGFTDTQYF.

The chain employs TRBV5-6 and TRBJ1-1; the D call of TRBD1 rests on TCRdb alone, since no DNA is present to check it. In germline, CDR1 is SGHDT, CDR2 YYEEEE. This CDR3 comprises 16 residues. The CDR3 protein is CASSFFLGQGHTEAFF.

This chain uses TRBV11-3 with TRBJ2-5; TCRdb proposes TRBD2, but this gene call is untestable without DNA. Germline V CDR1 and CDR2: SGHNT, YENEEA. The CDR3 consists of 13 residues. The CDR3 here is CASSLKGGVTQYF.

The chain carries TRBV7-6 and TRBJ2-3; TCRdb reports TRBD1, a call that lacks DNA to check it against. The germline CDR1 and CDR2 sequences are SGHVS and FNYEAQ. The CDR3 is 15 residues long. CDR3 region: CASSLADSPVGTQYF.

The chain links TRBV12-3 or TRBV12-4 to TRBJ2-3; TCRdb proposes TRBD2, but this gene call is untestable without DNA. The CDR3 has 18 amino acids. CDR3 loop: CASRAGWAGERSTDTQYF.

This chain uses TRBV6-6 with TRBJ1-2; without DNA, the TCRdb call of TRBD1 cannot be checked. CDR3 size: 14 residues. The germline V gene encodes CDR1 MNHNY and CDR2 SVGAGI (reference sequence). CDR3 protein: CASSSRGGNYGYTF.

V gene TRBV12-5 combines with J gene TRBJ1-5; as DNA is missing, the TRBD1 call by TCRdb cannot be tested. The CDR3 consists of 15 residues. CDR1 and CDR2 (germline): LGHNT, FRNRAP. CDR3 sequence reads: CASGPDRGVGQPQHF.

This rearrangement joins TRBV7-9 to TRBJ1-4. The CDR3 covers 16 residues. CDR1 is SEHNR and CDR2 is FQNEAQ in the germline V gene (reference sequence). The CDR3 region is CASSLGAGSLKEKLFF. The full variable domain, its missing parts supplied by reference TRBV7-9 and TRBJ1-4, is DTGVSQNPRHKITKRGQNVTFRCDPISEHNRLYWYRQTLGQGPEFLTYFQNEAQLEKSRLLSDRFSAERPKGSFSTLEIQRTEQGDSAMYLCASSLGAGSLKEKLFFGSGTQLSVL.

The chain is built from TRBV4-1 and TRBJ1-2; TCRdb outputs TRBD1, but without DNA this stays unchecked. CDR3 length: 15 amino acids. Germline V CDR1 and CDR2: MGHRA, YSYEKL. CDR3 in amino acids: CASSQDGSRGYGYTF.

The CDR3 is CASSLSWGRGETQYF. The chain links TRBV5-1 to TRBJ2-5; TCRdb proposes TRBD1, but this gene call is untestable without DNA. The CDR3 is made up of 15 amino acids. CDR1 is SGHRS and CDR2 is YFSETQ in the germline V gene.

The chain links TRBV10-2 to TRBJ1-2; the D gene TCRdb calls, TRBD1, cannot be checked with no DNA. This CDR3 is 14 amino acids long. From germline, CDR1 is WSHSY and CDR2 SAAADI. CDR3 sequence reads: CASSGLTGGLGYTF.

The chain's CDR3 is CASSRQGIQSNQPQHF. The chain employs TRBV6-5 and TRBJ1-5; with no DNA, the TCRdb D assignment of TRBD1 cannot be verified. Germline V lookup: CDR1 MNHEY, CDR2 SVGAGI. This CDR3 spans 16 amino acids.

The chain recombines TRBV20-1 with TRBJ1-1. Looked up from germline, CDR1 is DFQATT and CDR2 is SNEGSKA (reference sequence). CDR3 size: 12 residues. CDR3 region: CSAAQDYTEAFF.

CDR3 protein: CAWSLITDTQYF. The chain has TRBV30 and TRBJ2-3. The V gene's germline CDR1 is GTSNPN and CDR2 SVGIG (reference sequence). The length of the CDR3 is 12 residues.

J is TRBJ1-4 and V is TRBV20-1. This CDR3 spans 13 amino acids. CDR1 and CDR2 (germline): DFQATT, SNEGSKA (reference sequence). CDR3 loop: CSARGTTNEKLFF.

The J gene is TRBJ2-7, the V gene TRBV7-2; TCRdb proposes TRBD1, but this gene call is untestable without DNA. CDR3 size: 19 residues. Germline CDR1 reads SGHTA; CDR2 reads FQGNSA. Here the CDR3 reads CASSLGAGTGGFYSYEQYF.

V and J are TRBV5-6 and TRBJ2-7. CDR1 and CDR2 (germline): SGHDT, YYEEEE. CDR3 length: 15 residues. This chain's CDR3 is CASSFRGVGVDEQYF. The complete variable domain, with remaining parts taken from reference TRBV5-6 and TRBJ2-7, reads DAGVTQSPTHLIKTRGQQVTLRCSPKSGHDTVSWYQQALGQGPQFIFQYYEEEERQRGNFPDRFSGHQFPNYSSELNVNALLLGDSALYLCASSFRGVGVDEQYFGPGTRLTVT.